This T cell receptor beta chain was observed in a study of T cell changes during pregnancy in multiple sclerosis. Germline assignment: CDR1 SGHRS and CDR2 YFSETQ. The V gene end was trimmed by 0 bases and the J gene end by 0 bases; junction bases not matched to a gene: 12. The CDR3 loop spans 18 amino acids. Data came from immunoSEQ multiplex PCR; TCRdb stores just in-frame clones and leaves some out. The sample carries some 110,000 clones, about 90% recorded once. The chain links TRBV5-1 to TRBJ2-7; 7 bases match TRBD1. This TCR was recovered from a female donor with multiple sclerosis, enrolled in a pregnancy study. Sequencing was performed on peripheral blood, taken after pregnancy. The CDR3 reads CASSLALGQKRSSYEQYF. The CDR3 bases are TGCGCCAGCAGCTTGGCTTTGGGACAGAAACGGAGCTCCTACGAGCAGTACTTC.